The rows below give T cell receptor beta chains drawn from one sample of a study of cytomegalovirus exposure and HLA in healthy donors. Sequencing used immunoSEQ multiplex PCR; TCRdb keeps in-frame clones, though not all of them. The sample gives approximately 93,000 clones, 75% to 85% of which show up once; about 3.8% is in the top ten. The sequencing sample was made of PBMCs. The receptors derive from a woman aged 40 to 50 in good health and CMV-seronegative. Each CDR3 is given with its conserved first and last residue.

CDR3aa	v_gene	j_gene	len
CASSQVYGAGTEAFF	TRBV14	TRBJ1-1	15
CASSQGEDTEAFF	TRBV13	TRBJ1-1	13
CASSVWGGSGGSGSPLHF	TRBV7-9	TRBJ1-6	18
CASTSDRVNQPQHF	TRBV6-6	TRBJ1-5	14
CASSLTDSGNTIYF	TRBV5-8	TRBJ1-3	14
CASSINRVSNQPQHF	TRBV19	TRBJ1-5	15
CASSLGTGNYGYTF	TRBV5-1	TRBJ1-2	14
CASSMGNYNEQFF	TRBV19	TRBJ2-1	13
CASSSRGLIEKLFF	TRBV7-2	TRBJ1-4	14
CASSSNRAGGGEAFF	TRBV7-3	TRBJ1-1	15
CASSYSNPGDYSNQPQHF	TRBV6-8	TRBJ1-5	18
CASSGSYEQYF	TRBV6-1	-	11
CAWSPGGNQPQHF	TRBV30	TRBJ1-5	13
CASSRRDKYGGYTF	TRBV28	TRBJ1-2	14
CASSSDHGELFF	TRBV5-8	TRBJ2-2	12
CASSHQGDTGELFF	TRBV6-4	TRBJ2-2	14
CASSLVGQLSYEQYF	TRBV5-1	TRBJ2-7	15
CASSSPGVQETQYF	TRBV5-4	TRBJ2-5	14
CASSSDRGRQPQNF	TRBV28	TRBJ1-5	14
CASLSGGSTDTQYF	TRBV2	TRBJ2-3	14
CASSLSGTYGYTF	TRBV27	TRBJ1-2	13
CASSAGTGYYSNQPQHF	TRBV5-6	TRBJ1-5	17
CASSVAVETDTQYF	TRBV9	TRBJ2-3	14
CASSPSTDTQYF	TRBV5-1	TRBJ2-3	12
CASSLRQGAETQYF	TRBV5-1	TRBJ2-5	14
CASSLRGGRNQPQHF	TRBV28	TRBJ1-5	15
CASSFRPPRSGQGTYEQYF	TRBV5-1	TRBJ2-7	19
CASSETGYDIQYF	TRBV2	TRBJ2-4	13
CASSFSQSPNQPQHF	TRBV7-9	TRBJ1-5	15
CASKTSGGDEQYF	TRBV28	TRBJ2-7	13
CAWMEQNNSPLHF	TRBV30	TRBJ1-6	13
CASKVAGSANYGYTF	TRBV19	TRBJ1-2	15
CSVAQGRGYGYTF	TRBV29-1	TRBJ1-2	13
CASSWDRLNTEAFF	TRBV7-9	TRBJ1-1	14
CASSSVAGRTYEQYF	TRBV5-1	TRBJ2-7	15
CASRTLNQGYTF	TRBV28	TRBJ1-2	12
CASSPRTGGNEQFF	TRBV9	TRBJ2-1	14
CASSVGTRQETQYF	TRBV9	TRBJ2-5	14
CASSLLDGQTYTDTQYF	TRBV5-6	TRBJ2-3	17
CASRGGVPGANVLTF	TRBV19	TRBJ2-6	15
CASSIDRVSTEAFF	TRBV5-1	TRBJ1-1	14
CSVRTGGITEAFF	TRBV29-1	TRBJ1-1	13
CASAESGILNTGELFF	TRBV2	TRBJ2-2	16
CASSLGVQRGNNEQFF	TRBV5-1	TRBJ2-1	16
CASSHDGGGTYEQYF	TRBV4-2	TRBJ2-7	15